This TCR beta chain is from a study of beta chain features in type 1 diabetes. Whole-study results and caveats: Patients' naive, central memory and Treg TCRB repertoires seemed closer to one another than those of healthy donors.

Worth noting for this clone: Its specificity is unknown.

The sequenced template was cDNA made from the entire isolated RNA. Reads from naive, central memory and regulatory T cell samples averaged roughly 3.3 million. Using immunoSEQ multiplex PCR, the repertoire was profiled, and TCRdb retains in-frame clones only, with some absent. Here the sample spans 350,000 or so clones, around 19% being singletons. The CDR3 has 12 residues. Germline assignment: CDR1 SQVTM and CDR2 ANQGSEA. V dropped 7 bases and J dropped 0; count of bases not matched to a gene: 1. Material: naive CD4+ T cells from blood. The origin of this receptor is a woman aged 18-30 years in good health. This chain joins TRBV29-1 and TRBJ2-3; the match to TRBD1 covers 7 bases. The CDR3 coding sequence is TGCAGCGGGGACAGAAGCACAGATACGCAGTATTTT. Protein product: CSGDRSTDTQYF.